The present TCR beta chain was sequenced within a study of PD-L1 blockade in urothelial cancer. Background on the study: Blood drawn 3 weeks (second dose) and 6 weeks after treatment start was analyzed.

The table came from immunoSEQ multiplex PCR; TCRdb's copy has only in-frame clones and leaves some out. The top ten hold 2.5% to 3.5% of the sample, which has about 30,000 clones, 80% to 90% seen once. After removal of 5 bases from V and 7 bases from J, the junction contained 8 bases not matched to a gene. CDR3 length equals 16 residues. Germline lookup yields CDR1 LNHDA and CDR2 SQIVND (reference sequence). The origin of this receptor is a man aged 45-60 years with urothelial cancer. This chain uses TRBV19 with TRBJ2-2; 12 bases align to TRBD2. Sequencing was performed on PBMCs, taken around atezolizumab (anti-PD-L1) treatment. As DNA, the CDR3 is TGTGCCAGTAGTCCGAGGACTAGCGGGATCGGCGGGGAGCTGTTTTTT. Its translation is CASSPRTSGIGGELFF.